A single sample gave rise to the 32 T cell receptor beta chains below, sequenced in a study of beta chain features in type 1 diabetes. The study's findings and limits: People with Type 1 diabetes carried modestly yet significantly shorter TCRB CDR3s in all four CD4+ subsets.

The antigens of these receptors remain unknown. The study reverse transcribed the entire isolated RNA, so it sequenced expressed TCRB transcripts. This table comes from immunoSEQ multiplex PCR, and its TCRdb copy is limited to in-frame clones, with some not included. Found here are 95,000 to 150,000 clones, about 15% of them singletons; the top ten hold 2% to 2.5%. The specimen sequenced was central memory CD4+ T cells from blood. These receptors originate from a man younger than 45 with type 1 diabetes.

This clone has just a few counts. This chain uses TRBV30 with TRBJ2-5; maybe TRBD1 (6 bases). This CDR3 region has 16 residues. V was trimmed by 3 bases and J by 0 bases, leaving 17 bases between them. Germline V lookup: CDR1 GTSNPN, CDR2 SVGIG (reference sequence). The CDR3 region has the DNA TGTGCCTGGAGCTCGTGGACAGCCCTTGACCAAGAGACCCAGTACTTC. Amino acid sequence: CAWSSWTALDQETQYF.

This rearrangement joins TRBV5-1 to TRBJ2-2, with D possibly being TRBD1 (5 bases). V lost 4 bases to trimming and J lost 5 bases, with 18 bases between them. Germline V gives CDR1 SGHRS, CDR2 YFSETQ. The CDR3 extends over 16 amino acids. DNA of the CDR3: TGCGCCAGCAGCATTTCGACAGTTCAGCTTACCGGGGAGCTGTTTTTT. It translates to CASSISTVQLTGELFF.

The genes are TRBV25-1 and TRBJ1-1; D remains ambiguous. This CDR3 comprises 13 residues. Germline CDR1 MGHDK, CDR2 SYGVNS. V was pared by 5 bases and J by 3 bases, with 10 bases between. As DNA, the CDR3 is TGTGCCAGCAGTTTTCGGTTGGACACTGAAGCTTTCTTT. Protein: CASSFRLDTEAFF.

This sequence joins TRBV19 and TRBJ2-2; D uncertain. CDR3 length: 15 residues. Between the trimmed V and J ends, which lost 8 bases and 1 base, there was a span of 14 bases. Germline V gene lookup returns CDR1 LNHDA and CDR2 SQIVND (reference sequence). CDR3 nucleotide sequence: TGTGCCAGTTCCCGGACCTACTGGAACACCGGGGAGCTGTTTTTT. Translation gives CASSRTYWNTGELFF. Variable domain in full (rest from reference TRBV19 and TRBJ2-2): DGGITQSPKYLFRKEGQNVTLSCEQNLNHDAMYWYRQDPGQGLRLIYYSQIVNDFQKGDIAEGYSVSREKKESFPLTVTSAQKNPTAFYLCASSRTYWNTGELFFGEGSRLTVL.

This clone showed up just a few times. This chain joins TRBV28 and TRBJ2-5, with 7 positions matching TRBD1. The CDR3 has 13 residues. The trim removed 9 bases at V and 5 bases at J, leaving 9 bases unmatched. The germline V gene has CDR1 MDHEN and CDR2 SYDVKM. CDR3 residues: CASLNRGKETQYF. In nucleotides, the CDR3 is TGTGCCAGTCTAAACAGGGGAAAGGAGACCCAGTACTTC.

The chain joins TRBV6-5 to TRBJ1-4; D might be TRBD1 (6 bases). The CDR3 covers 14 residues. V was shortened by 7 bases and J by 6 bases, with 15 bases between the two germline ends. From germline, CDR1 is MNHEY and CDR2 SVGAGI. CDR3 sequence (DNA): TGTGCCAGCACCAGGACCAGGGGCGATGAAAAACTGTTTTTT. Translated: CASTRTRGDEKLFF.

A few counts support this clone. The rearrangement links TRBV6-5 to TRBJ1-5; D possibly corresponds to TRBD1 (5 bases). CDR3 length: 13 amino acids. Germline V gene data show CDR1 as MNHEY and CDR2 as SVGAGI. V lost 0 bases and J 7 bases, leaving 7 bases between the germline ends. The CDR3 coding sequence is TGTGCCAGCAGTTACTCTGGGGACCAGCCCCAGCATTTT. Protein sequence: CASSYSGDQPQHF.

The V and J genes are TRBV30 and TRBJ1-5; D possibly corresponds to TRBD1 (6 bases). From germline, CDR1 is GTSNPN and CDR2 SVGIG (reference sequence). The length of the CDR3 is 14 residues. Trimming cost V 3 bases and J 4 bases, with 13 bases left between them. The CDR3 coding sequence is TGTGCCTGGAGCGGGACAAACCTTAATCAGCCCCAGCATTTT. Translated: CAWSGTNLNQPQHF.

The V and J genes are TRBV25-1 and TRBJ2-4; perhaps TRBD2 as D (5 bases). CDR3 length equals 17 residues. Germline V gene lookup returns CDR1 MGHDK and CDR2 SYGVNS. Deletions cut 0 bases from V and 3 bases from J, with 15 bases between. Here the CDR3 DNA reads TGTGCCAGCAGTGAATATGGAGCGGCCCCCCACAAAAACATTCAGTACTTC. It yields the protein CASSEYGAAPHKNIQYF.

This clone came up many times. The rearrangement links TRBV5-1 to TRBJ2-2, with D unclear. In germline, CDR1 is SGHRS, CDR2 YFSETQ. The CDR3 loop spans 14 amino acids. The V end lost 4 bases, the J end lost 5 bases, and 12 bases lay between the germline ends. The CDR3 DNA is TGCGCCAGCAGCCCCGTTCCTGAGACCGGGGAGCTGTTTTTT. Translating it yields CASSPVPETGELFF.

The chain links TRBV5-1 to TRBJ2-1; 9 bases are shared with TRBD2. Germline V CDR1 and CDR2: SGHRS, YFSETQ. V lost 4 bases and J lost 0; bases outside the gene matches: 5. This CDR3 region has 16 residues. The CDR3 protein is CASSPGTSLSYNEQFF. The CDR3 DNA reads as TGCGCCAGCAGCCCCGGGACTAGCCTCTCCTACAATGAGCAGTTCTTC.

The V call is TRBV5-1, the J call TRBJ2-5, with 7 bases matching TRBD1. This CDR3 is 17 amino acids long. V lost 4 bases to trimming and J lost 1 base; unmatched junction nucleotides: 13. Germline loops: CDR1 SGHRS, CDR2 YFSETQ. The CDR3 is CASSPGTAPGTQETQYF. In nucleotides, the CDR3 is TGCGCCAGCAGCCCGGGGACAGCCCCGGGCACCCAAGAGACCCAGTACTTC.

This clone was seen only a few times. The chain recombines TRBV29-1 with TRBJ2-7; 7 nucleotides line up with TRBD1. This CDR3 contains 13 residues. V shed 3 bases, J shed 7 bases, and the junction held 9 bases outside the gene matches. Germline V gives CDR1 SQVTM, CDR2 ANQGSEA. DNA of the CDR3: TGCAGCGTTGAGGAGACAGGGCTTTGGGAGCAGTACTTC. It encodes CSVEETGLWEQYF.

There are a few counts of this clone. The junction shows a germline mismatch at one end, possibly a read error. The rearrangement joins TRBV7-2 to TRBJ2-7; 11 positions agree with TRBD2. Germline V gene sequence: CDR1 SGHTA, CDR2 FQGNSA. CDR3 length: 14 residues. Written as DNA, the CDR3 is TGTGCCAGCAGCCTAGCGGGGGGCCGCTACGAGCAGTACTTC. It yields the protein CASSLAGGRYEQYF.

Only a few counts were recorded for this clone. The J gene is TRBJ1-6, the V gene TRBV28, with D uncertain. The CDR3 contains 15 residues. Trimming shortened V by 5 bases and J by 3 bases, and 11 bases separated the two germline ends. From germline, CDR1 is MDHEN and CDR2 SYDVKM. The CDR3 region is CASSRGVNYNSPLHF. The CDR3 nucleotides are TGTGCCAGCAGTCGCGGGGTAAACTATAATTCACCCCTCCACTTT.

The genes are TRBV5-1 and TRBJ1-4; 7 bases match TRBD1. This CDR3 has 15 amino acids. Germline CDR1 reads SGHRS; CDR2 reads YFSETQ. V gave up 1 base and J gave up 6 bases; unmatched junction bases: 6. CDR3 amino acids: CASSLTGARDEKLFF. CDR3 nucleotide sequence: TGCGCCAGCAGCTTGACAGGGGCGCGGGATGAAAAACTGTTTTTT.

This CDR3 reads CASSLVKGAALLETQYF. CDR3 coding DNA: TGTGCCAGCAGCTTAGTAAAGGGGGCGGCCCTATTGGAGACCCAGTACTTC. The chain is built from TRBV11-3 and TRBJ2-5; 7 nucleotides match TRBD1. Germline lookup yields CDR1 SGHNT and CDR2 YENEEA. This CDR3 has 17 residues. V lost 1 base to trimming and J lost 5 bases; unmatched junction nucleotides: 13.

As to this clone: At the DNA level, this CDR3 is encoded by other sequences in the same sample as well. The genes are TRBV7-2 and TRBJ1-4; D is possibly TRBD1 (5 bases). CDR1 is SGHTA and CDR2 is FQGNSA in the germline V gene. This CDR3 comprises 14 residues. Deletions cut 1 base from V and 4 bases from J, with 7 bases between. CDR3 sequence reads: CASSLGQNNEKLFF. The CDR3 region has the DNA TGTGCCAGCAGCTTAGGACAGAATAATGAAAAACTGTTTTTT.

Only a few counts were recorded for this clone. Other DNA sequences in this sample translate to the same CDR3. This rearrangement joins TRBV29-1 to TRBJ2-7; 9 nucleotides align to TRBD1. This CDR3 is 14 amino acids long. The J segment lost 3 bases and the V segment lost 6 bases, leaving 9 bases of the junction unmatched. Germline CDR1 and CDR2: SQVTM and ANQGSEA. The CDR3, as DNA: TGCAGCGTGGGGGAGGGGACAGGGCTCTACGAGCAGTACTTC. As protein: CSVGEGTGLYEQYF.

V usage is TRBV7-9 and J usage is TRBJ1-4, with D unclear. The CDR3 has 16 residues. Per the germline V gene, CDR1 is SEHNR and CDR2 is FQNEAQ (reference sequence). With 2 bases removed from V and 2 bases from J, the gap between germline ends came to 12 bases. CDR3 loop: CASSLTLGGTNEKLFF. In DNA form, the CDR3 reads TGTGCCAGCAGCTTAACCCTGGGAGGCACTAATGAAAAACTGTTTTTT.

This clone has a handful of counts. V usage is TRBV30 and J usage is TRBJ1-2, with 10 bases matching TRBD1. In germline, CDR1 is GTSNPN, CDR2 SVGIG (reference sequence). This CDR3 spans 14 amino acids. The trim removed 1 base at V and 7 bases at J, leaving 6 bases unmatched. CDR3 DNA: TGTGCCTGGAGTGCGGGACAGGGGTTGAGTGGCTACACCTTC. This gives the protein CAWSAGQGLSGYTF.

Regarding this clone: A far bigger clonotype differs at one base, so this is likely a read error. The chain uses TRBV30 and TRBJ2-2; D remains unclear. CDR1 and CDR2 from the germline V gene are GTSNPN and SVGIG (reference sequence). V was cut by 0 bases and J by 5 bases, with 13 bases left in between. CDR3 length: 15 amino acids. This chain's CDR3 is CAWSVRYNATGELFF. CDR3 DNA sequence: TGTGCCTGGAGTGTACGGTACAACGCAACCGGGGAGCTGTTTTTT.

This clone was detected a few times. V usage is TRBV7-2 and J usage is TRBJ1-2; D is possibly TRBD1 (5 bases). V was shortened by 5 bases and J by 10 bases, with 20 bases between the two germline ends. The CDR3 totals 14 residues. CDR1 is SGHTA, CDR2 FQGNSA, per germline. CDR3 sequence: CASSLSRTGLVYTF. The CDR3, as DNA: TGTGCCAGCAGCCTTTCGCGGACGGGGCTAGTCTACACCTTC.

V is TRBV30 and J is TRBJ1-5, with a weak D call TRBD1 (6 bases). The V and J ends lost 3 bases and 11 bases respectively, with 23 bases between them. The CDR3 consists of 15 residues. Germline V gene lookup returns CDR1 GTSNPN and CDR2 SVGIG (reference sequence). CDR3: CAWSPKTGYQTTQHF. CDR3 coding DNA: TGTGCCTGGAGCCCCAAAACAGGGTACCAGACGACCCAGCATTTT. Based on the CDR3 plus reference TRBV30 and TRBJ1-5, the full variable domain is SQTIHQWPATLVQPVGSPLSLECTVEGTSNPNLYWYRQAAGRGLQLLFYSVGIGQISSEVPQNLSASRPQDRQFILSSKKLLLSDSGFYLCAWSPKTGYQTTQHFGDGTRLSIL.

As regards this clone: This sequence may be a read error, since a much larger clone differs from it by one base. The CDR3 sequence is CAWSGESGTAGRQFF. CDR3 DNA: TGTGCCTGGAGCGGCGAATCCGGGACGGCGGGAAGGCAGTTCTTC. The chain combines TRBV30 with TRBJ2-1; a weak D match, TRBD2 (6 bases). Per germline, CDR1 GTSNPN and CDR2 SVGIG (reference sequence). CDR3 length: 15 amino acids. Trimming left V 3 bases short and J 12 bases short, with 24 bases between.

The chain is built from TRBV19 and TRBJ2-3; the D gene is possibly TRBD1 (5 bases). V lost 7 bases, J lost 0 bases, and 11 bases lay in between. Germline CDR1 is LNHDA and CDR2 is SQIVND (reference sequence). The CDR3 spans 14 residues. This CDR3 reads CASTLAGSTDTQYF. In nucleotides, the CDR3 is TGTGCCAGTACGCTGGCAGGGAGCACAGATACGCAGTATTTT.

This clone showed up just a few times. The sample has other DNA sequences that encode this CDR3 too. The chain uses TRBV7-2 and TRBJ2-2, with unresolved D. The length of the CDR3 is 13 residues. Trimming shortened V by 4 bases and J by 2 bases, and 5 bases separated the two germline ends. CDR1 and CDR2 (germline): SGHTA, FQGNSA. CDR3 sequence reads: CASSSLNTGELFF. CDR3 nucleotides: TGTGCCAGCAGCTCCCTCAACACCGGGGAGCTGTTTTTT.

The chain recombines TRBV7-2 with TRBJ1-2; D possibly corresponds to TRBD1 (6 bases). The CDR3 spans 14 residues. CDR1 and CDR2 (germline): SGHTA, FQGNSA. The V and J ends lost 5 bases and 4 bases respectively, with 14 bases between them. For the CDR3, the DNA is TGTGCCAGCAGCCTAGGATGGGACACCTATGGCTACACCTTC. It is translated as CASSLGWDTYGYTF.

The CDR3 loop is CSVREWDTEAFF. The CDR3 nucleotides read TGCAGCGTCAGGGAGTGGGACACTGAAGCTTTCTTT. The chain carries TRBV29-1 and TRBJ1-1, with D perhaps TRBD1 (5 bases). V lost 6 bases, J lost 3 bases, and 11 bases lay in between. Germline V gene data show CDR1 as SQVTM and CDR2 as ANQGSEA. This CDR3 region has 12 residues.

This clone turned up a few times. This rearrangement joins TRBV5-1 to TRBJ2-3, with TRBD1 matching 7 bases. CDR3 length: 14 residues. Germline CDR1 SGHRS, CDR2 YFSETQ. Trimming removed 3 bases from V and 5 bases from J; junction bases left unmatched: 6. The CDR3: CASSSPNRGDTQYF. Here the CDR3 DNA reads TGCGCCAGCAGCTCTCCAAACAGGGGAGATACGCAGTATTTT.

This chain joins TRBV6-6 and TRBJ2-3, with D perhaps matching TRBD1 (5 bases). V lost 11 bases and J lost 0, with 9 bases in between. The V gene's germline CDR1 is MNHNY and CDR2 SVGAGI (reference sequence). The CDR3 extends over 12 amino acids. Here the CDR3 reads CAWGPSTDTQYF. CDR3 sequence (DNA): TGTGCCTGGGGCCCTAGCACAGATACGCAGTATTTT.

In its sample, this clone was seen a few times. J is TRBJ2-1 and V is TRBV11-1, with TRBD2 matching over 13 bases. The V gene end was trimmed by 4 bases and the J gene end by 10 bases; junction bases not matched to a gene: 7. CDR3 size: 15 residues. Germline V gene sequence: CDR1 SGHAT, CDR2 FQDESV (reference sequence). As DNA, the CDR3 is TGTGCCAGCAGCTCCAGACTAGCGGGGGGTGAAGAGCAGTTCTTC. It specifies CASSSRLAGGEEQFF. Full variable domain (rest looked up from reference TRBV11-1 and TRBJ2-1): EAEVAQSPRYKITEKSQAVAFWCDPISGHATLYWYRQILGQGPELLVQFQDESVVDDSQLPKDRFSAERLKGVDSTLKIQPAELGDSAMYLCASSSRLAGGEEQFFGPGTRLTVL.